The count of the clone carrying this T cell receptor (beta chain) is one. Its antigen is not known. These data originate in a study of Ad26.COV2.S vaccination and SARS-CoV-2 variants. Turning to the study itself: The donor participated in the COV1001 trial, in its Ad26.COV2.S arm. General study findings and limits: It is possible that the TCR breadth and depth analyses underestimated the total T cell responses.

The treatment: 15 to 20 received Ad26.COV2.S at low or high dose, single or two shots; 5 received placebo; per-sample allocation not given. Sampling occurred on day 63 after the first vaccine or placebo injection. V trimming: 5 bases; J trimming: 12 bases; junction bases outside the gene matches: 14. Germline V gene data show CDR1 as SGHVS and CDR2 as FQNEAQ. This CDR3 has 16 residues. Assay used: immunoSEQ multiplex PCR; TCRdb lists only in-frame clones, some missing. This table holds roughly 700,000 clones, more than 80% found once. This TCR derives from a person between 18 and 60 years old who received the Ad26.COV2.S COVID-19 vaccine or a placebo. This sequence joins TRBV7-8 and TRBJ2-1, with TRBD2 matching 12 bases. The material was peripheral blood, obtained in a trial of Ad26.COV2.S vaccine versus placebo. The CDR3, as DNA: TGTGCCAGCAGCCCCGGCGGGCTAGCGGGGGGGTCAGGGCAGTTCTTC. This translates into CASSPGGLAGGSGQFF.